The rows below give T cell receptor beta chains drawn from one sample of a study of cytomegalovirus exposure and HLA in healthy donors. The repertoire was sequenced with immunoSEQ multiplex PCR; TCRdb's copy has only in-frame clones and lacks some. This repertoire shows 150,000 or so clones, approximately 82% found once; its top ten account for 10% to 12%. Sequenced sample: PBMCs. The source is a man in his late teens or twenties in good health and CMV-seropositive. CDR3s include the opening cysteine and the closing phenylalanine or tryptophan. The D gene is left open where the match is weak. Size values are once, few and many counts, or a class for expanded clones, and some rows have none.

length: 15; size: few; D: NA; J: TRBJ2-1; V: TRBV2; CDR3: CASSEQGGVRNEQFF; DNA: TGTGCCAGCAGTGAACAGGGGGGAGTTCGCAATGAGCAGTTCTTC
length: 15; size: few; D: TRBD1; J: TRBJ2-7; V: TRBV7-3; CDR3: CASSLSGTGPYEQYF; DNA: TGTGCCAGCAGCTTATCGGGGACAGGACCCTACGAGCAGTACTTC
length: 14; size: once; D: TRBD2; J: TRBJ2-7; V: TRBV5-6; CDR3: CASNLAGEGYEQYF; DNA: TGTGCCAGCAACTTAGCGGGAGAGGGCTACGAGCAGTACTTC
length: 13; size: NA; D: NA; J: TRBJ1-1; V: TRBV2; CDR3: CASNSEMNTEAFF; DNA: TGTGCCAGCAATAGTGAAATGAACACTGAAGCTTTCTTT
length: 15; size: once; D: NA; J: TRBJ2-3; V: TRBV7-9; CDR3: CASSLEEAPTDTQYF; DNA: TGTGCCAGCAGCTTAGAGGAGGCTCCCACAGATACGCAGTATTTT
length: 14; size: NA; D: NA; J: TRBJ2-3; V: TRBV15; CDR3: CATSRERFPDTQYF; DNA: TGTGCCACCAGCAGAGAGAGGTTCCCAGATACGCAGTATTTT
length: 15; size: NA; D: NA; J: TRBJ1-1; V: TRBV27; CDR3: CASSTAKGKHTEAFF; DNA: TGTGCCAGCAGTACCGCCAAGGGGAAGCACACTGAAGCTTTCTTT
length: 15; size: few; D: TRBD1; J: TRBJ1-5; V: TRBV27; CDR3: CASSWTGAFNQPQHF; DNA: TGTGCCAGCAGTTGGACAGGGGCTTTCAATCAGCCCCAGCATTTT
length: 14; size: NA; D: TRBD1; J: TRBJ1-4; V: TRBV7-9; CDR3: CASSLRQGDEKLFF; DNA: TGTGCCAGCAGCTTGCGTCAGGGGGATGAAAAACTGTTTTTT
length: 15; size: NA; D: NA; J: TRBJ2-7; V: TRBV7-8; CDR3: CASSLAHTRRLEQYF; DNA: TGTGCCAGCAGCTTAGCGCACACTAGAAGACTGGAGCAGTACTTC
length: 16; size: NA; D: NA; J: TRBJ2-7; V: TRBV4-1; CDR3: CASSQDGGGVSYEQYF; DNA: TGCGCCAGCAGCCAAGATGGGGGAGGAGTCTCCTACGAGCAGTACTTC
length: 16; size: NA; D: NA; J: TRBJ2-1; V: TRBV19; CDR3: CASSIDLVAAYNEQFF; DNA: TGTGCCAGTAGTATAGATCTAGTAGCGGCATACAATGAGCAGTTCTTC
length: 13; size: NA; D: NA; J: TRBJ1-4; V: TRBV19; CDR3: CASSIGLWEKLFF; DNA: TGTGCCAGTAGTATCGGTTTGTGGGAAAAACTGTTTTTT
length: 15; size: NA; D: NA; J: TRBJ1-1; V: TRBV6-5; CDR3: CASSYSRTVRTEAFF; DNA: TGTGCCAGCAGTTACTCGCGAACAGTGAGAACTGAAGCTTTCTTT
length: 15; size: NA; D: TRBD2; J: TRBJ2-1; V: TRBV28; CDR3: CASSETGLALNEQFF; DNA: TGTGCCAGCAGCGAAACGGGACTAGCTTTAAATGAGCAGTTCTTC
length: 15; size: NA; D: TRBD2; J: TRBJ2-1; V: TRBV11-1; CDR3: CASSVRTSGSNEQFF; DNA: TGTGCCAGCAGCGTAAGGACTAGCGGGAGCAATGAGCAGTTCTTC
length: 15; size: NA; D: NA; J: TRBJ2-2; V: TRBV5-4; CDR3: CASSRGFEVGGELFF; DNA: TGTGCCAGCAGTAGGGGATTTGAGGTCGGCGGGGAGCTGTTTTTT